This T cell receptor beta chain was captured in a study of T cell changes during pregnancy in multiple sclerosis. Profiled with immunoSEQ multiplex PCR; TCRdb holds only in-frame clones, not every one. This table has about 11,000 clones, roughly 94% appearing once. Germline lookup yields CDR1 SGHTS and CDR2 YDEGEE. There are 15 residues in the CDR3. With 4 bases clipped from V and 1 base from J, the junction kept 5 bases outside the gene matches. The TCR originated in a female donor with multiple sclerosis, enrolled in a pregnancy study. The chain links TRBV5-8 to TRBJ1-1; 9 nucleotides line up with TRBD1. The sequencing here drew on CD4+ T cells from peripheral blood mononuclear cells, taken before pregnancy. The CDR3 loop is CASSAGTGPNTEAFF. The CDR3 DNA reads as TGTGCCAGCAGCGCCGGGACAGGGCCGAACACTGAAGCTTTCTTT.